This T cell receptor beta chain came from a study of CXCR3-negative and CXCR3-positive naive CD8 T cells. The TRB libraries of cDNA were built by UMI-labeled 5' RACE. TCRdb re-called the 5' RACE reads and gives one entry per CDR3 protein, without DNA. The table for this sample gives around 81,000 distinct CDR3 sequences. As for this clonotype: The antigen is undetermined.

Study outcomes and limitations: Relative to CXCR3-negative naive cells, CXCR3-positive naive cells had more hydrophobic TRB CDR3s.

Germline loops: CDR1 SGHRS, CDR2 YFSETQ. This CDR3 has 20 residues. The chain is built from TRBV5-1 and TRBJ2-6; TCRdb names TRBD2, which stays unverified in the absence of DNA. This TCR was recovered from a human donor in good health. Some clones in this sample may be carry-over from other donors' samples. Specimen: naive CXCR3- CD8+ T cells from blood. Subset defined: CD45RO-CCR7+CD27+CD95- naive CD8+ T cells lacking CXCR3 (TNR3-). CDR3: CASSWQGLAGGNSGANVLTF.